This entry lists 23 T cell receptor beta chains sequenced from one sample in a study of blood T cell repertoires in COVID-19. TCRdb's table, derived via immunoSEQ multiplex PCR, lists solely in-frame clones and lacks some. The top ten clones hold less than 1.5% of a sample with over 100,000 clones, about 88% of them seen once. The material sequenced was peripheral blood. Source of these receptors: a man aged 40-50 years with acute or convalescent COVID-19.

The rearrangement joins TRBV10-1 to TRBJ2-1; 9 positions agree with TRBD1. Germline V gene data show CDR1 as WNHNN and CDR2 as SYGVQD (reference sequence). The CDR3 is made up of 20 amino acids. Trimming removed 6 bases from V and 9 bases from J; junction bases left unmatched: 27. The CDR3 loop reads CASRTRSGTGSRGSNGEQFF. The CDR3 coding sequence is TGCGCCAGCAGAACCCGAAGCGGGACAGGGTCGCGCGGGAGTAATGGTGAGCAGTTCTTC.

V gene TRBV7-6 combines with J gene TRBJ2-3, with a possible D match to TRBD1 (6 bases). The CDR3 runs 14 residues. Germline-derived CDR1 and CDR2 are SGHVS and FNYEAQ. The ends were cut back, 4 bases at V and 4 bases at J, with 12 bases in the middle. The CDR3 region is CASSSRQGSDTQYF. The CDR3 nucleotides are TGTGCCAGCAGCTCACGCCAGGGGTCAGATACGCAGTATTTT.

This clone appeared once. This chain links TRBV19 with TRBJ2-1, with 13 bases aligning to TRBD2. Germline V CDR1 and CDR2: LNHDA, SQIVND (reference sequence). Losses at the gene ends were 3 bases for V and 8 bases for J; bases not matched to a gene: 4. The CDR3 runs to 15 residues. As DNA, the CDR3 is TGTGCCAGTAGTATCCGACTAGCGGGAGGTTATGAGCAGTTCTTC. Encoded protein: CASSIRLAGGYEQFF.

The rearrangement links TRBV7-9 to TRBJ2-7, with TRBD1 identical over 9 bases. Germline V gene lookup returns CDR1 SEHNR and CDR2 FQNEAQ (reference sequence). Trimming cost V 3 bases and J 6 bases; bases outside gene matches: 6. The CDR3 runs to 14 residues. This chain's CDR3 is CASSFGQGQGEQYF. DNA for the CDR3: TGTGCCAGCAGCTTCGGACAGGGGCAAGGCGAGCAGTACTTC.

The rearrangement uses TRBV11-2 and TRBJ2-7, with D tentatively TRBD1 (6 bases). The ends were cut back, 5 bases at V and 9 bases at J, with 14 bases in the middle. The germline gives CDR1 SGHAT, CDR2 FQNNGV. The CDR3 loop spans 12 amino acids. The CDR3 loop is CASSPPTGGQYF. The CDR3 DNA sequence: TGTGCCAGCAGCCCCCCGACAGGAGGGCAGTACTTC.

V is TRBV2 and J is TRBJ2-5; TRBD2 is a possible D gene (6 bases). The CDR3 totals 15 residues. Germline CDR1 and CDR2: SNHLY and FYNNEI. V lost 7 bases, J lost 5 bases, and 20 bases lay in between. CDR3 in amino acids: CASNPLGGARETQYF. The CDR3, as DNA: TGTGCCAGCAACCCTCTGGGGGGAGCCCGGGAGACCCAGTACTTC.

This chain links TRBV19 with TRBJ2-1, with 12 positions matching TRBD1. This CDR3 spans 18 amino acids. Trimming removed 5 bases from V and 0 bases from J; junction bases left unmatched: 8. In germline, CDR1 is LNHDA, CDR2 SQIVND (reference sequence). The CDR3 DNA reads TGTGCCAGTAGTTTCGGGACAGGGGGCTTCCTCTCCTACAATGAGCAGTTCTTC. This codes for CASSFGTGGFLSYNEQFF.

With regard to this clone: Other DNA sequences in this sample translate to the same CDR3. The rearrangement joins TRBV3-1 (or the pseudogene TRBV3-2) to TRBJ2-7; D possibly corresponds to TRBD1 (6 bases). CDR1 is LGHDT and CDR2 is YNNKEL in the germline V gene (reference sequence). The CDR3 contains 12 residues. V was cut by 1 base and J by 7 bases, with 8 bases left in between. CDR3 loop: CASSQARGEQYF. CDR3 sequence (DNA): TGTGCCAGCAGCCAAGCTAGGGGGGAGCAGTACTTC.

The J gene is TRBJ2-7, the V gene TRBV3-1 (or the pseudogene TRBV3-2), with D maybe TRBD2 (5 bases). V lost 4 bases and J lost 7, with 14 bases in between. Looked up from germline, CDR1 is LGHDT and CDR2 is YNNKEL (reference sequence). This CDR3 contains 13 residues. The CDR3 DNA reads TGTGCCAGCAGCCCCGTGAGAGGGTGGGAGCAGTACTTC. It specifies CASSPVRGWEQYF.

The chain employs TRBV28 and TRBJ2-2; 7 bases fit TRBD2. The trim removed 7 bases at V and 0 bases at J, leaving 11 bases unmatched. CDR1 is MDHEN, CDR2 SYDVKM, per germline. The CDR3 contains 17 residues. The CDR3 sequence: CASMAGELLANTGELFF. The CDR3, as DNA: TGTGCCAGCATGGCGGGAGAACTCCTCGCGAACACCGGGGAGCTGTTTTTT.

The chain has TRBV6-6 and TRBJ2-5, with a possible D match to TRBD1 (6 bases). Germline V lookup: CDR1 MNHNY, CDR2 SVGAGI (reference sequence). This CDR3 is built from 17 residues. V shed 5 bases and J shed 2 bases, with 21 bases lying between them. CDR3 DNA: TGTGCCAGCAGTCTCCTCCGGGACACCTCTGTTCAAGAGACCCAGTACTTC. This translates into CASSLLRDTSVQETQYF.

This clone was recorded a few times. The J gene is TRBJ2-5, the V gene TRBV5-1; 8 bases fit TRBD1. This CDR3 contains 15 residues. The V and J ends lost 0 bases and 2 bases, in that order; junction bases with no gene match: 3. Germline V CDR1 and CDR2: SGHRS, YFSETQ. The CDR3 reads CASSLGTGGQETQYF. In DNA form, the CDR3 reads TGCGCCAGCAGCTTGGGAACAGGGGGACAAGAGACCCAGTACTTC. The variable domain in full, with the rest retrieved from reference TRBV5-1 and TRBJ2-5, is KAGVTQTPRYLIKTRGQQVTLSCSPISGHRSVSWYQQTPGQGLQFLFEYFSETQRNKGNFPGRFSGRQFSNSRSEMNVSTLELGDSALYLCASSLGTGGQETQYFGPGTRLLVL.

The CDR3 DNA follows: TGCGCCAGCAGCCAAGTCCCCCCCGGGGGGGCGGGAGATACGCAGTATTTT. This translates into CASSQVPPGGAGDTQYF. This chain joins TRBV4-3 and TRBJ2-3; TRBD2 aligns across 8 bases. Germline V CDR1 and CDR2: LGHNA, YSLEER. The CDR3 covers 17 residues. Trimming cost V 1 base and J 5 bases; bases outside gene matches: 11.

V is TRBV7-2 and J is TRBJ1-1; D gene uncertain. The CDR3 runs 17 residues. CDR1 is SGHTA and CDR2 is FQGNSA in the germline V gene. V was shortened by 5 bases and J by 0 bases, with 19 bases between the two germline ends. The CDR3 DNA reads TGTGCCAGCAGCCCCCAAATTGGTCGCACTCTGAACACTGAAGCTTTCTTT. Amino acids: CASSPQIGRTLNTEAFF.

This chain uses TRBV2 with TRBJ2-7; tentative D call: TRBD1 (5 bases). CDR3 length equals 15 residues. Per germline, CDR1 SNHLY and CDR2 FYNNEI. V was cut by 6 bases and J by 2 bases, with 17 bases left in between. Written as DNA, the CDR3 is TGTGCCAGCAGACCTTACAGGAGCCCAACCTACGAGCAGTACTTC. This codes for CASRPYRSPTYEQYF.

V and J are TRBV28 and TRBJ1-4; D unclear. This CDR3 is 13 amino acids long. Germline V gene lookup returns CDR1 MDHEN and CDR2 SYDVKM. V lost 4 bases to trimming and J lost 5 bases, with 8 bases between them. The CDR3 sequence is CASSSVLNEKLFF. CDR3 DNA: TGTGCCAGCAGTTCAGTGTTGAATGAAAAACTGTTTTTT.

The chain employs TRBV9 and TRBJ2-1; tentative D call: TRBD2 (6 bases). The CDR3 loop spans 15 amino acids. Germline V lookup: CDR1 SGDLS, CDR2 YYNGEE. V lost 0 bases and J 4 bases, leaving 11 bases between the germline ends. CDR3 coding DNA: TGTGCCAGCAGCGTAGTTAGCGGACCATACAATGAGCAGTTCTTC. Translated, it gives CASSVVSGPYNEQFF.

The chain carries TRBV28 and TRBJ2-1, with D perhaps TRBD2 (6 bases). Looked up from germline, CDR1 is MDHEN and CDR2 is SYDVKM. V lost 5 bases to trimming and J lost 7 bases, with 21 bases between them. The CDR3 covers 16 residues. As DNA, the CDR3 is TGTGCCAGCAGTCCCATGGGGCGGGGCGGCCGTAATGAGCAGTTCTTC. Translated, it gives CASSPMGRGGRNEQFF.

The chain has TRBV2 and TRBJ2-1, with 8 bases matching TRBD2. The CDR3 extends over 16 amino acids. From germline, CDR1 is SNHLY and CDR2 FYNNEI. Losses at the gene ends were 5 bases for V and 5 bases for J; bases not matched to a gene: 11. The CDR3 bases are TGTGCCAGCAGTTCCCGGACTAGCTCAGACAACAATGAGCAGTTCTTC. Its translation is CASSSRTSSDNNEQFF.

In DNA, the CDR3 is TGTGCCAGCAGCGCTACACAGGGAACTGCCTACGAGCAGTACTTC. This codes for CASSATQGTAYEQYF. The chain employs TRBV9 and TRBJ2-7; D may be TRBD1 (6 bases). This CDR3 contains 15 residues. Germline CDR1 and CDR2: SGDLS and YYNGEE. V was cut by 3 bases and J by 2 bases, with 15 bases left in between. The full variable domain, rest sourced from reference TRBV9 and TRBJ2-7, is DSGVTQTPKHLITATGQRVTLRCSPRSGDLSVYWYQQSLDQGLQFLIQYYNGEERAKGNILERFSAQQFPDLHSELNLSSLELGDSALYFCASSATQGTAYEQYFGPGTRLTVT.

V gene TRBV5-1 combines with J gene TRBJ1-3, with D perhaps TRBD1 (5 bases). This CDR3 has 16 amino acids. V was pared by 4 bases and J by 0 bases, with 14 bases between. The V gene's germline CDR1 is SGHRS and CDR2 YFSETQ. In nucleotides, the CDR3 is TGCGCCAGCAGCCCCCGGGGGACTTCCTCTGGAAACACCATATATTTT. Its translation: CASSPRGTSSGNTIYF.

V is TRBV5-1 and J is TRBJ2-3; D is perhaps TRBD2 (5 bases). CDR3 length: 13 residues. Germline V CDR1 and CDR2: SGHRS, YFSETQ. Trimming cost V 10 bases and J 5 bases, with 17 bases left between them. Here the CDR3 reads CAGILAEGDTQYF. The CDR3 bases are TGCGCCGGCATACTCGCTGAGGGAGATACGCAGTATTTT.

The V call is TRBV2, the J call TRBJ2-3; a weak D match, TRBD1 (5 bases). V lost 3 bases, J lost 1 base, and 11 bases lay in between. This CDR3 has 15 amino acids. Germline CDR1 and CDR2: SNHLY and FYNNEI. CDR3: CASSDWGKGTDTQYF. The CDR3 DNA sequence: TGTGCCAGCAGTGATTGGGGCAAGGGCACAGATACGCAGTATTTT.